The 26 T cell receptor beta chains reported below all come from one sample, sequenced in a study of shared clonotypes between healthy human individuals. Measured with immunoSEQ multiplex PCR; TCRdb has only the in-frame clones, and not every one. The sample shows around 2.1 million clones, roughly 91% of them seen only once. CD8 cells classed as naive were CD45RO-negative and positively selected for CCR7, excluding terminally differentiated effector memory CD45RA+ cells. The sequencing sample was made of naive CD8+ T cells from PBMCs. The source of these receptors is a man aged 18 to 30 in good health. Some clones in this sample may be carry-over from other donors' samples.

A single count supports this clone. This CDR3 reads CASSMDRGVNEQFF. CDR3 coding DNA: TGTGCCAGCAGTATGGACAGGGGGGTTAATGAGCAGTTCTTC. The genes are TRBV27 and TRBJ2-1; 10 positions match TRBD1. V lost 5 bases and J lost 7; bases outside the gene matches: 5. The CDR3 has 14 amino acids. Germline V gene lookup returns CDR1 MNHEY and CDR2 SMNVEV (reference sequence).

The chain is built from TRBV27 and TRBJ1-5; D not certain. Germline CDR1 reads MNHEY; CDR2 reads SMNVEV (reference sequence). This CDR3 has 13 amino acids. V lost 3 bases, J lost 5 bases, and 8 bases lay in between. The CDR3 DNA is TGTGCCAGCAGTTTTTCCGCGTATCAGCCCCAGCATTTT. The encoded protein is CASSFSAYQPQHF.

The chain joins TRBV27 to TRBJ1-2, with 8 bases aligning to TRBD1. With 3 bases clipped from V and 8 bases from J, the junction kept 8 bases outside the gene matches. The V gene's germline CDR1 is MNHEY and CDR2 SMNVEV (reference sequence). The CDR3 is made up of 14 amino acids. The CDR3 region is CASSFIPDREGYTF. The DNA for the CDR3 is TGTGCCAGCAGTTTTATCCCGGACAGGGAGGGCTACACCTTC.

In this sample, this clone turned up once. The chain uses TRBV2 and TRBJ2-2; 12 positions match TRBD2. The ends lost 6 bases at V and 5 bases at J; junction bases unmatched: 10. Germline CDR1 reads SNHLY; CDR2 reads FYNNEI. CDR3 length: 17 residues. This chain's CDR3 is CASRETTSGSYTGELFF. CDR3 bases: TGTGCCAGCAGAGAGACGACTAGCGGGAGTTATACCGGGGAGCTGTTTTTT.

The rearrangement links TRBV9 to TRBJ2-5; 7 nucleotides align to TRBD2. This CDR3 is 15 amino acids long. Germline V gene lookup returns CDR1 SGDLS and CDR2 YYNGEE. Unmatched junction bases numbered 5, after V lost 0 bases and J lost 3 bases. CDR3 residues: CASSVAGGEKETQYF. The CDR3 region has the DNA TGTGCCAGCAGCGTAGCGGGAGGCGAAAAAGAGACCCAGTACTTC.

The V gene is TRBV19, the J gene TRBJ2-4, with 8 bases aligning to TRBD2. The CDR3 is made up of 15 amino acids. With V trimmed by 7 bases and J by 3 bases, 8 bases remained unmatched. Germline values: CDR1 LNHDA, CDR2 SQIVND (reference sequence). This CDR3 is CASTPAGGDKNIQYF. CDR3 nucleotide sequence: TGTGCCAGTACCCCGGCGGGGGGTGACAAAAACATTCAGTACTTC.

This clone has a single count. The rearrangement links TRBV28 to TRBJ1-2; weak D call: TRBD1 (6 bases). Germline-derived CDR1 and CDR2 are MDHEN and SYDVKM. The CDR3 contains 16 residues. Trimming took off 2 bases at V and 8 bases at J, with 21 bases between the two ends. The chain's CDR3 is CASSLRWGRDLEGYTF. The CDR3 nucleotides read TGTGCCAGCAGTTTACGGTGGGGGCGCGATTTAGAGGGCTACACCTTC.

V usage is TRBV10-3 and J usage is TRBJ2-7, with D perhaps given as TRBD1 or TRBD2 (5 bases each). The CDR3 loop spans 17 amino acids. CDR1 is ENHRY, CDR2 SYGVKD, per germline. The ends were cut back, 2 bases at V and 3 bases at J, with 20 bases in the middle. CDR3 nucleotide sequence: TGTGCCATCAGTGAGAGAGGGGCAGGTCCTAAAAACTACGAGCAGTACTTC. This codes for CAISERGAGPKNYEQYF.

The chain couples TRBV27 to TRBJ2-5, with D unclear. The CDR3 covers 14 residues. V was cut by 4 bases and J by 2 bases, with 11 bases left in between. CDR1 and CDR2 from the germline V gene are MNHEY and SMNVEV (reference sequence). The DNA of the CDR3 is TGTGCCAGCAGTTGGGCGTCACCTCAAGAGACCCAGTACTTC. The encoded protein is CASSWASPQETQYF.

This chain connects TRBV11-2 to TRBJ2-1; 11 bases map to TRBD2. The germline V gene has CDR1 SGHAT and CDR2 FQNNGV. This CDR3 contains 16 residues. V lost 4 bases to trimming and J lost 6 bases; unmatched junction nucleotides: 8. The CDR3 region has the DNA TGTGCCAGCAGCTCCCGGACTAGCGGGTTTTTCAATGAGCAGTTCTTC. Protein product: CASSSRTSGFFNEQFF.

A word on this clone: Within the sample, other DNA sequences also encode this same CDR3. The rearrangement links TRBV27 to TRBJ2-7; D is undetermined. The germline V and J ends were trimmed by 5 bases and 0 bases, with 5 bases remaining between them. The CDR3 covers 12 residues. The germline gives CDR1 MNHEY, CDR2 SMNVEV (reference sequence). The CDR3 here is CASSPSSYEQYF. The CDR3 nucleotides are TGTGCCAGCAGTCCGTCCTCCTACGAGCAGTACTTC.

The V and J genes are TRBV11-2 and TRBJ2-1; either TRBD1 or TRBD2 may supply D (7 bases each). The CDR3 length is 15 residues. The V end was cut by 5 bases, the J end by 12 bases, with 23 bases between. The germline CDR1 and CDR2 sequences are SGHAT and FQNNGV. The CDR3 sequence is CASSLRVSGTEGQFF. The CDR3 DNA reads TGTGCCAGCAGCCTCAGAGTGAGCGGGACAGAGGGGCAGTTCTTC.

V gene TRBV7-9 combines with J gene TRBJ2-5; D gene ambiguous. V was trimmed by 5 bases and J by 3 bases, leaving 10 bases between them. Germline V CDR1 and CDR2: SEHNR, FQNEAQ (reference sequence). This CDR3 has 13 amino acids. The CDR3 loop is CASSLPWEETQYF. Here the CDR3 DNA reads TGTGCCAGCAGCCTGCCTTGGGAAGAGACCCAGTACTTC.

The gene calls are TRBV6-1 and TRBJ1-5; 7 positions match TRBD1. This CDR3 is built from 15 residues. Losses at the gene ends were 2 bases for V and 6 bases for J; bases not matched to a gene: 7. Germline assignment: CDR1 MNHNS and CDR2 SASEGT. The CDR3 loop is CASSELRGVSQPQHF. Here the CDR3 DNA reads TGTGCCAGCAGTGAACTCAGGGGGGTGAGTCAGCCCCAGCATTTT.

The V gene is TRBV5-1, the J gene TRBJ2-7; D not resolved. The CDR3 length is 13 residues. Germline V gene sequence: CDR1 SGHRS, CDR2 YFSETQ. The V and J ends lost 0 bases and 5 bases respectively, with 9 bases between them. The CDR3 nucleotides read TGCGCCAGCAGCTTGGAGTATGCCCACGAGCAGTACTTC. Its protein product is CASSLEYAHEQYF.

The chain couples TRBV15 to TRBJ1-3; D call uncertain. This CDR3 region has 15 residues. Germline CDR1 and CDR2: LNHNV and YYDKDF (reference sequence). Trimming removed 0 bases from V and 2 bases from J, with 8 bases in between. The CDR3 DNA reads TGTGCCACCAGCAGAGAGAGTGCCACTGGAAACACCATATATTTT. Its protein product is CATSRESATGNTIYF.

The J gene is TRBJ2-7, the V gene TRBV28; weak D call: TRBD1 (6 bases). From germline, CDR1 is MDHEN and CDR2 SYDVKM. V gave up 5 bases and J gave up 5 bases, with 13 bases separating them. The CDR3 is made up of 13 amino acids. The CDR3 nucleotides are TGTGCCAGCAGTGTCCAGGGGTACCACGAGCAGTACTTC. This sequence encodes CASSVQGYHEQYF.

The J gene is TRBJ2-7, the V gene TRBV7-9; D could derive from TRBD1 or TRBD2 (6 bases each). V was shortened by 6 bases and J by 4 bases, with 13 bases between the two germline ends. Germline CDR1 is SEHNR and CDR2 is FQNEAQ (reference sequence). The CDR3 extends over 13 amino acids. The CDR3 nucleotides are TGTGCCAGCAGAGGGGGGTTAAAATACGAGCAGTACTTC. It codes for CASRGGLKYEQYF.

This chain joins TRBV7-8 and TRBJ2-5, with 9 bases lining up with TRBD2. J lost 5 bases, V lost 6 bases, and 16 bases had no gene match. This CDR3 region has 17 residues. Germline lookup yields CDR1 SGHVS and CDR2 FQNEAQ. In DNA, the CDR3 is TGTGCCAGCAGTCTTGGGGGCGGGAGGGCCGGTCCGGAGACCCAGTACTTC. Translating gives CASSLGGGRAGPETQYF.

The CDR3 DNA reads TGTGCCAGCAGCTCACCCATGGGACTAGTCTCCGTCTACGAGCAGTACTTC. Translating gives CASSSPMGLVSVYEQYF. The rearrangement links TRBV7-9 to TRBJ2-7; 8 bases line up with TRBD2. Per germline, CDR1 SEHNR and CDR2 FQNEAQ (reference sequence). Trimming at V came to 4 bases and at J to 3 bases, leaving 14 bases not matched to a gene. The CDR3 has 17 residues.

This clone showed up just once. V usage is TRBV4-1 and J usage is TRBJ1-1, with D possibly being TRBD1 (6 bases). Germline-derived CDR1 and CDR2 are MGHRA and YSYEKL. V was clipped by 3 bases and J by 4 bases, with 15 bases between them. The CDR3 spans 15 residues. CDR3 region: CASSHQTGRGTEAFF. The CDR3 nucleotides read TGCGCCAGCAGCCACCAAACAGGGAGAGGCACTGAAGCTTTCTTT.

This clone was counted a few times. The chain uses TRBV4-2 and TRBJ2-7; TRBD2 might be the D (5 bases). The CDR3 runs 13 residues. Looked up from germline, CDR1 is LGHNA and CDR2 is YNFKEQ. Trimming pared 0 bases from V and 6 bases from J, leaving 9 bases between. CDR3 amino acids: CASSQDGSSEQYF. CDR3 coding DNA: TGTGCCAGCAGCCAAGATGGGAGTAGCGAGCAGTACTTC.

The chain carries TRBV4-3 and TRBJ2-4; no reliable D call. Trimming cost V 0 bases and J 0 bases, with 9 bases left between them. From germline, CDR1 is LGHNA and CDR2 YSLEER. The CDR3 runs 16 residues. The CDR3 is CASSQDMGIAKNIQYF. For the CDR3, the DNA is TGCGCCAGCAGCCAAGATATGGGGATAGCCAAAAACATTCAGTACTTC.

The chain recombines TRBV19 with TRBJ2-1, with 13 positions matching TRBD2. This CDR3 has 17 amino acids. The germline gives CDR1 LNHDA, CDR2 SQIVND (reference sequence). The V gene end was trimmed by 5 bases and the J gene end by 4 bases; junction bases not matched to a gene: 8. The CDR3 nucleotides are TGTGCCAGTAGTCCCAGCTTACTAGCGGGGGGGTACAATGAGCAGTTCTTC. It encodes CASSPSLLAGGYNEQFF.

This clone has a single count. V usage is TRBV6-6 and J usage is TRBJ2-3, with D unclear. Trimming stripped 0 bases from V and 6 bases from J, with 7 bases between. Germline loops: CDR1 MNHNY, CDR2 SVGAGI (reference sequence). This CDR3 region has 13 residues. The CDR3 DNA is TGTGCCAGCAGTTACTCGATGGGGGATACGCAGTATTTT. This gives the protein CASSYSMGDTQYF.

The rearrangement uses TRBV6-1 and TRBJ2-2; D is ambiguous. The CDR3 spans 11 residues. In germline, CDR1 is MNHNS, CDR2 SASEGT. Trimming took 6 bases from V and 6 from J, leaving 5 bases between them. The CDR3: CASRFSGELFF. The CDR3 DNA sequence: TGTGCCAGCAGATTTTCCGGGGAGCTGTTTTTT.